The 15 T cell receptor beta chains below were found in one sample sequenced in a study of T cells in Graves' hyperthyroidism and ophthalmopathy. What was amplified from RNA transcripts were TCR beta CDR3 regions. Carried out on the TCR CDR3, a first-round RT-PCR used the HTBI primer set. TCRdb used MiXCR to reprocess the multiplex PCR reads, holding one entry per CDR3 protein. The data show 620,000 or so distinct CDR3 sequences, roughly 15% seen once. Input material: blood. The origin of the receptors is a woman aged 45-65 years with Graves' ophthalmopathy.

The chain is built from TRBV5-1 and TRBJ1-1, with 8 bases matching TRBD1. Germline V lookup: CDR1 SGHRS, CDR2 YFSETQ. Trimming at V came to 3 bases and at J to 0 bases, leaving 1 base not matched to a gene. The CDR3 is 14 residues long. The CDR3 sequence: CASSWDRMNTEAFF. As DNA, the CDR3 is TGCGCCAGCAGCTGGGACAGGATGAACACTGAAGCTTTCTTT.

This clonotype was recorded many times. This chain connects TRBV29-1 to TRBJ1-5; D not certain. V shed 4 bases and J shed 0 bases, with 7 bases lying between them. Germline CDR1 is SQVTM and CDR2 is ANQGSEA. The CDR3 has 13 amino acids. The CDR3 region has the DNA TGCAGCGTTGCGAGTAATAGCAATCAGCCCCAGCATTTT. Residues: CSVASNSNQPQHF. The full variable domain, in which reference TRBV29-1 and TRBJ1-5 provide the parts outside the CDR3, is SAVISQKPSRDICQRGTSLTIQCQVDSQVTMMFWYRQQPGQSLTLIATANQGSEATYESGFVIDKFPISRPNLTFSTLTVSNMSPEDSSIYLCSVASNSNQPQHFGDGTRLSIL.

The V gene is TRBV24-1, the J gene TRBJ1-1, with 7 positions matching TRBD1. V lost 7 bases to trimming and J lost 1 base; unmatched junction nucleotides: 5. CDR3 length: 14 amino acids. CDR1 and CDR2 from the germline V gene are KGHDR and SFDVKD. The CDR3 region has the DNA TGTGCCACCAGGTCGACAGGGAAGAACACTGAAGCTTTCTTT. Translating it yields CATRSTGKNTEAFF.

This chain links TRBV30 with TRBJ2-5; 12 bases agree with TRBD2. The CDR3 spans 15 residues. Per the germline V gene, CDR1 is GTSNPN and CDR2 is SVGIG (reference sequence). Trimming took 4 bases from V and 4 from J; bases not matched to a gene: 7. Here the CDR3 reads CAWTQTSGGAETQYF. DNA for the CDR3: TGTGCCTGGACCCAGACTAGCGGGGGCGCAGAGACCCAGTACTTC.

This clonotype was counted at least ten times. CDR3 nucleotide sequence: TGTGCCAGCAGTTTCACGGGGACCCCCTACGAGCAGTACTTC. This encodes CASSFTGTPYEQYF. This chain uses TRBV28 with TRBJ2-7; D possibly uses TRBD1 or TRBD2 (5 bases each). Germline CDR1 reads MDHEN; CDR2 reads SYDVKM. The CDR3 sequence is 14 residues long. Trimming left V 3 bases short and J 2 bases short, with 11 bases between.

This clonotype was detected ten times or more. The V call is TRBV28, the J call TRBJ2-3; TRBD1 is a possible D gene (6 bases). The V and J ends lost 7 bases and 7 bases respectively, with 15 bases between them. The CDR3 is 13 residues long. The V gene's germline CDR1 is MDHEN and CDR2 SYDVKM. CDR3 DNA: TGTGCCAGCACTACCACAGGGTACTATACGCAGTATTTT. Encoded protein: CASTTTGYYTQYF.

The sample holds a few counts of this clonotype. V is TRBV14 and J is TRBJ2-3, with 9 bases identical to TRBD1. V dropped 2 bases and J dropped 2; count of bases not matched to a gene: 5. The CDR3 consists of 16 residues. Germline V gene sequence: CDR1 SGHDN, CDR2 FVKESK. The CDR3 DNA is TGTGCCAGCAGCCAACATACAGGGGGCTTCACAGATACGCAGTATTTT. The encoded protein is CASSQHTGGFTDTQYF.

This clonotype was found many times. J is TRBJ1-1 and V is TRBV2, with 10 bases aligning to TRBD1. Germline CDR1 and CDR2: SNHLY and FYNNEI. The junction had 4 bases not matched to a gene; V was cut back by 2 bases and J by 4 bases. This CDR3 region has 15 residues. The CDR3 here is CASSEKTGGPTEAFF. The CDR3, as DNA: TGTGCCAGCAGTGAAAAGACAGGGGGCCCCACTGAAGCTTTCTTT. The complete variable domain, with remaining parts taken from reference TRBV2 and TRBJ1-1, reads EPEVTQTPSHQVTQMGQEVILRCVPISNHLYFYWYRQILGQKVEFLVSFYNNEISEKSEIFDDQFSVERPDGSNFTLKIRSTKLEDSAMYFCASSEKTGGPTEAFFGQGTRLTVV.

Many counts were recorded for this clonotype. The chain is built from TRBV30 and TRBJ2-1; 7 positions agree with TRBD1. CDR3 length equals 15 residues. V gave up 5 bases and J gave up 7 bases; unmatched junction bases: 14. In germline, CDR1 is GTSNPN, CDR2 SVGIG (reference sequence). CDR3 protein: CAWGLRYRGPNEQFF. CDR3 bases: TGTGCCTGGGGGCTACGGTACAGGGGTCCAAATGAGCAGTTCTTC.

This rearrangement joins TRBV4-3 to TRBJ2-2, with TRBD2 matching over 10 bases. CDR1 is LGHNA and CDR2 is YSLEER in the germline V gene. With 3 bases clipped from V and 7 bases from J, the junction kept 5 bases outside the gene matches. This CDR3 has 15 amino acids. The DNA for the CDR3 is TGCGCCAGCAGCCACGAAGGACTAGCGGTCGGGGAGCTGTTTTTT. Translated, it gives CASSHEGLAVGELFF.

CDR3 region: CASSLDPLANYGYTF. In DNA, the CDR3 is TGTGCCAGCAGTTTAGACCCCTTAGCTAACTATGGCTACACCTTC. The gene calls are TRBV27 and TRBJ1-2; D remains ambiguous. CDR3 length equals 15 residues. From germline, CDR1 is MNHEY and CDR2 SMNVEV (reference sequence). V lost 2 bases and J 0 bases, leaving 10 bases between the germline ends.

In its sample, this clonotype was seen a few times. The gene calls are TRBV29-1 and TRBJ2-2, with D perhaps matching TRBD1 or TRBD2 (5 bases each). The CDR3 length is 14 residues. CDR1 and CDR2 from the germline V gene are SQVTM and ANQGSEA. V was pared by 3 bases and J by 0 bases, with 8 bases between. Written as DNA, the CDR3 is TGCAGCGTTGATCAGGGACCGAACACCGGGGAGCTGTTTTTT. Translation: CSVDQGPNTGELFF.

This clonotype was counted many times. This rearrangement joins TRBV30 to TRBJ2-4; maybe TRBD2 (6 bases). Germline V gene sequence: CDR1 GTSNPN, CDR2 SVGIG (reference sequence). The CDR3 contains 13 residues. V was pared by 5 bases and J by 3 bases, with 11 bases between. CDR3: CAWSPGLKNIQYF. The CDR3 DNA is TGTGCCTGGTCCCCGGGACTCAAAAACATTCAGTACTTC.

This clonotype showed up many times. The V and J genes are TRBV7-6 and TRBJ2-7; D gene uncertain. V was pared by 1 base and J by 3 bases, with 13 bases between. The CDR3 is 15 residues long. Germline V CDR1 and CDR2: SGHVS, FNYEAQ. The chain's CDR3 is CASSLGSNWFYEQYF. CDR3 sequence (DNA): TGTGCCAGCAGCTTAGGTTCCAATTGGTTCTACGAGCAGTACTTC.

This sequence joins TRBV6-1 and TRBJ2-5; the D gene is possibly TRBD2 (5 bases). CDR3 length equals 11 residues. The V end lost 10 bases, the J end lost 5 bases, and 11 bases lay between the germline ends. Per the germline V gene, CDR1 is MNHNS and CDR2 is SASEGT. CDR3 sequence: CATGRRETQYF. CDR3 sequence (DNA): TGTGCCACGGGCCGGAGGGAGACCCAGTACTTC.